This T cell receptor beta chain comes out of a study of T cell responses to AZD1222 COVID-19 vaccine. Study outcomes and limitations: Sampling captured repertoires only after the peak T cell response. There were vaccine-associated CD4 TCRs across spike, dominant at 160-218 and 743-854. Donors were mostly white British, more females; clonal diversity possibly underestimated. Spike-specific TCR repertoires showed rising breadth and depth after two AZD1222 doses.

Comment on this clone: Its matching antigen is unknown.

The CDR3 length is 15 residues. Germline CDR1 is SGHAT and CDR2 is FQDESV (reference sequence). With 4 bases removed from V and 1 base from J, the gap between germline ends came to 13 bases. The table came from immunoSEQ multiplex PCR; TCRdb's copy has only in-frame clones and leaves some out. Here the sample spans about 120,000 clones, just over 85% being singletons. The sample in question was peripheral blood, obtained 28 days after the second AZD1222 dose. This rearrangement joins TRBV11-1 to TRBJ2-5; D remains unclear. This TCR was sampled from an adult who received the AZD1222 COVID-19 vaccine. The DNA of the CDR3 is TGTGCCAGCAGCTCCCGCAGCAATGCCCAAGAGACCCAGTACTTC. Its protein is CASSSRSNAQETQYF.